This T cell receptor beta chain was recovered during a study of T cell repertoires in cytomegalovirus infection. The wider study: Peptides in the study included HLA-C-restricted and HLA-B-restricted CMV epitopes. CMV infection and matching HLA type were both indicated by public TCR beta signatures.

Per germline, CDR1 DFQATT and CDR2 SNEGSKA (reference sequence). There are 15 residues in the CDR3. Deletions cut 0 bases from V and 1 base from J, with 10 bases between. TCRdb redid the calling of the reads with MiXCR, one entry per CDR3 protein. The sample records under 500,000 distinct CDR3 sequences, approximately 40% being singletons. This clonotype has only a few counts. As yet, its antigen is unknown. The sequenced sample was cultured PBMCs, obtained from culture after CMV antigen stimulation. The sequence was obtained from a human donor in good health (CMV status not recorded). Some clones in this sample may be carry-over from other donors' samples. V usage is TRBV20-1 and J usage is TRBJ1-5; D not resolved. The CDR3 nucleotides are TGCAGTGCTAGAGAGGGGAGGATGAGCAATCAGCCCCAGCATTTT. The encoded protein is CSAREGRMSNQPQHF.